The 4 T cell receptor beta chains reported below all come from one sample, sequenced in a study of technical replicates of blood from a handful of donors. TCRdb's table, derived via immunoSEQ multiplex PCR, lists solely in-frame clones and lacks some. The table lists about 89,000 clones, about 93% of them singletons. Sequenced material: T cells isolated from PBMCs. The receptors come from a human donor in good health.

The chain joins TRBV6-1 to TRBJ1-6; the D is unclear. This CDR3 region has 13 residues. With 8 bases removed from V and 2 bases from J, the gap between germline ends came to 7 bases. Germline loops: CDR1 MNHNS, CDR2 SASEGT. The CDR3 nucleotides read TGTGCCAGCGAGGGTCCCTATAATTCACCCCTCCACTTT. Residues: CASEGPYNSPLHF.

The rearrangement uses TRBV4-2 and TRBJ1-2, with D possibly matching TRBD1 (6 bases). This CDR3 has 15 amino acids. Germline CDR1 is LGHNA and CDR2 is YNFKEQ. The V end lost 0 bases, the J end lost 8 bases, and 16 bases lay between the germline ends. CDR3 loop: CASSQDVMGAGGYTF. The CDR3 nucleotides read TGTGCCAGCAGCCAAGATGTCATGGGGGCCGGGGGCTACACCTTC.

The chain uses TRBV19 and TRBJ2-7; possibly TRBD1 for D (5 bases). V lost 4 bases and J 9 bases, leaving 25 bases between the germline ends. The V gene's germline CDR1 is LNHDA and CDR2 SQIVND (reference sequence). The CDR3 spans 16 residues. This chain's CDR3 is CASSTHDSTSWTGQYF. CDR3 bases: TGTGCCAGTAGTACCCATGACAGTACATCATGGACGGGGCAGTACTTC.

The chain carries TRBV4-2 and TRBJ2-1; 9 bases agree with TRBD1. V shed 2 bases and J 6 bases; nucleotides not matched to a gene: 5. This CDR3 region has 15 residues. Germline assignment: CDR1 LGHNA and CDR2 YNFKEQ. The DNA of the CDR3 is TGTGCCAGCAGCCAATTCCGGGACAGGGCCAATGAGCAGTTCTTC. Encoded protein: CASSQFRDRANEQFF.